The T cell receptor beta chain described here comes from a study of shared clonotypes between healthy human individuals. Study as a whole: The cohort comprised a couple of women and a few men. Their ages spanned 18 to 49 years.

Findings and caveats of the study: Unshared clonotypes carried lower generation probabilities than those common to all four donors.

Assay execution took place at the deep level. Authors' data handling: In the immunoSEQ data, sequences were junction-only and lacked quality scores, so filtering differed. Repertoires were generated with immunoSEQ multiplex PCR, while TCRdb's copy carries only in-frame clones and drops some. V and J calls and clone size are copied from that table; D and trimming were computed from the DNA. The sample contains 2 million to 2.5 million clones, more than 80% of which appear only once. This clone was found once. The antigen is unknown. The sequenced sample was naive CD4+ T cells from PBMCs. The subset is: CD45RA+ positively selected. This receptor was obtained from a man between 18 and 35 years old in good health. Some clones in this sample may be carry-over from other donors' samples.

The CDR3 is CASSPRDRDYEQYF. CDR3 coding DNA: TGCGCCAGCTCGCCCCGGGACAGGGACTACGAGCAGTACTTC. The rearrangement joins TRBV5-1 to TRBJ2-7; 9 positions agree with TRBD1. This CDR3 comprises 14 residues. V shed 7 bases, J shed 3 bases, and the junction held 8 bases outside the gene matches. CDR1 is SGHRS, CDR2 YFSETQ, per germline.